This T cell receptor (beta chain) is from a study of T cells in localized non-small cell lung cancer. Study-level points and caveats: Longer overall survival was associated with a higher density of T cells in the blood. Adjacent uninvolved lung tissue had the highest T cell clonality, exceeding tumor.

The table came from immunoSEQ multiplex PCR; TCRdb's copy has only in-frame clones and leaves some out. Among 45,000 to 55,000 clones listed, roughly 85% were seen once. About this clone itself: The target antigen is unknown.

With V trimmed by 4 bases and J by 3 bases, 9 bases remained unmatched. Germline V CDR1 and CDR2: SGHAT, FQDESV (reference sequence). The CDR3 runs 16 residues. The sample was peripheral blood, taken before any cancer treatment. The rearrangement links TRBV11-1 to TRBJ1-3; 7 nucleotides match TRBD1. This sequence was found in a male donor older than 55 with stage III squamous cell lung carcinoma. The CDR3 here is CASSSRPGQVGNTIYF. DNA of the CDR3: TGTGCCAGCAGCTCCCGGCCCGGACAGGTTGGAAACACCATATATTTT.